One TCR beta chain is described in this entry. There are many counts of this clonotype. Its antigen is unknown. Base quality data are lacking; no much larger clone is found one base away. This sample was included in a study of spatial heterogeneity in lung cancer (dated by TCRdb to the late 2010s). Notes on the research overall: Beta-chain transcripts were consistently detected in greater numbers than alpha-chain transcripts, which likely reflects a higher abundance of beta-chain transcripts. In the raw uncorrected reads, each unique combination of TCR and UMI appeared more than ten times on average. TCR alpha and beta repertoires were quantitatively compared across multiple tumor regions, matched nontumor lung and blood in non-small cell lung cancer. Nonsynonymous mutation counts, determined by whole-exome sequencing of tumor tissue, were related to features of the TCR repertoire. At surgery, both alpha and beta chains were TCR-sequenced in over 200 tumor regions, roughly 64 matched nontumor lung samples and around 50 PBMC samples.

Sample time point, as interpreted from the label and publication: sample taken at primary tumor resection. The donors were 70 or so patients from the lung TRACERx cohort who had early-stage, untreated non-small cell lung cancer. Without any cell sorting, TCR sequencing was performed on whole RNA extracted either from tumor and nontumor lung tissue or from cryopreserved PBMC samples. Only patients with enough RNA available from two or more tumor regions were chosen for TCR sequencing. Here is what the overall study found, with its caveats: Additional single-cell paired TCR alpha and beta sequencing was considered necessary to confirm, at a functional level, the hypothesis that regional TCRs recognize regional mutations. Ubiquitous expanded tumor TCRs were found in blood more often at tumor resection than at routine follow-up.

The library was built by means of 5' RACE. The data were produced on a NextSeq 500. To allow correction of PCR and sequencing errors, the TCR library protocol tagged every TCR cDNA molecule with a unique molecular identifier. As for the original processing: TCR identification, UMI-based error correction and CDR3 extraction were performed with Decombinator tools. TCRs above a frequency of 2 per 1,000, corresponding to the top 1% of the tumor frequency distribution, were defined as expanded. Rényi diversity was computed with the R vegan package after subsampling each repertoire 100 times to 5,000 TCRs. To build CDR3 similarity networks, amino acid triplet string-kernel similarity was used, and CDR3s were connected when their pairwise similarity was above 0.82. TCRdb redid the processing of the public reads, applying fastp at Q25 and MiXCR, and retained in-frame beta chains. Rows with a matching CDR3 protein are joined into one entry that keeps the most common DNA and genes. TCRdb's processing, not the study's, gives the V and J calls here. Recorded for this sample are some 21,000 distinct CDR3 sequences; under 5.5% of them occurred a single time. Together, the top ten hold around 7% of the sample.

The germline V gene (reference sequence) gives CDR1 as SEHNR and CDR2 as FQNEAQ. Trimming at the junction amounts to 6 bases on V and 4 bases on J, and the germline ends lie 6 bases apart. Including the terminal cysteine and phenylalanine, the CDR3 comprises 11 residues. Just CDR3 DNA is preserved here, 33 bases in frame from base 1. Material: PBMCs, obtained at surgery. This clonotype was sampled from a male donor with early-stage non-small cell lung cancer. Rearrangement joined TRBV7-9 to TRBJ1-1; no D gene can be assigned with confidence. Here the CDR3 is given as CASSIGTEAFF. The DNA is TGTGCCAGCAGTATCGGCACTGAAGCTTTCTTT.